This entry describes one TCR beta chain. This clonotype has a handful of counts. Its antigen target is currently unknown. No quality values exist for individual bases; no much larger clone is one base distant. V loses 4 bases, J loses 4 bases, and the germline ends lie 10 bases apart. From its cysteine to its phenylalanine, the CDR3 spans 14 amino acids. CDR3 DNA only is kept here, 42 bases in frame from base 1. Via the germline V gene (reference sequence), CDR1 is LNHNV and CDR2 YYDKDF. Preparation of the library involved RT-PCR. Sequencing used an Illumina HiSeq 2500. TCRdb applied fastp at Q25 and MiXCR to the public reads, then kept only in-frame beta chains. A single entry per CDR3 protein holds the most common genes and DNA from its merged rows. The sample table holds more than 700,000 distinct CDR3 sequences, of which less than 25% were seen once. The biggest ten clones account for about 10% of the sample.

This record comes from a study of response to subunit inactivated influenza vaccine (dated by TCRdb to the late 2010s). For context, the study as a whole: Deep quantitative T cell receptor repertoire profiling was used in the study to track responses to a trivalent subunit inactivated influenza vaccine.

The research as a whole found: It was suggested by the authors that each seasonal influenza vaccination may recruit only a limited number of new T cells.

The chain was built from TRBV15 and TRBJ2-2; TRBD1 is perhaps the D gene, given 6 matching bases. Here the sequenced sample was PBMCs from blood, taken roughly 5 days after vaccination. The TCR originated in a man aged 50 or older who received an inactivated influenza vaccine. Donor details come from another sample of the same person, matched by shared clones. The CDR3 amino acid sequence is: CATSIKDSTGELFF. The DNA reads TGTGCCACCAGCATAAAGGACAGCACCGGGGAGCTGTTTTTT. With all but the CDR3 taken from the reference TRBV15 and TRBJ2-2 genes, the full variable domain is: DAMVIQNPRYQVTQFGKPVTLSCSQTLNHNVMYWYQQKSSQAPKLLFHYYDKDFNNEADTPDNFQSRRPNTSFCFLDIRSPGLGDTAMYLCATSIKDSTGELFFGEGSRLTVL.